This TCR beta chain was identified during a study of T-cell reconstitution after alpha-beta-depleted transplantation in children. Broader study findings: Several hundred expanded graft clones reportedly were the source of alpha-beta T cells about two months after transplant.

Unique molecular identifiers tagged the TCRbeta library. TCRdb used MiXCR to reprocess the PCR reads, holding one entry per CDR3 protein. This table has approximately 130,000 distinct CDR3 sequences, about 9.5% appearing once. This clonotype has a handful of counts. Its matching antigen is unknown. This CDR3 contains 16 residues. J was trimmed by 5 bases and V by 4 bases; bases with no gene match: 12. Germline CDR1 reads ENHRY; CDR2 reads SYGVKD. Material: PBMCs, mostly from graft donor cells, obtained 180 days after TCRalphabeta/CD19-depleted stem cell transplant. This sequence originates from a girl less than two years old who had a stem cell transplant for combined immunodeficiency, so the T cells may come from the graft donor. This rearrangement joins TRBV10-3 to TRBJ2-5, with 8 bases aligning to TRBD1. The CDR3 sequence is CAISALNQGARETQYF. As DNA, the CDR3 is TGTGCCATCAGTGCCTTGAATCAGGGGGCGCGGGAGACCCAGTACTTC.